The entry that follows covers one TCR beta chain sequence. This entry comes from a study of blood T cell repertoires in COVID-19. On the study more broadly: COVID-19 samples collected from the United States, Italy and Spain covered acute and convalescent phases. Nucleic acid was either cDNA or gDNA, and it came from T cells, B-cell-depleted T cells, or PBMCs.

V was trimmed by 2 bases and J by 5 bases, leaving 10 bases between them. The CDR3 is 13 residues long. The V gene's germline CDR1 is SGHRS and CDR2 YFSETQ. Seattle's enrolled individuals joined amid active infection and were then monitored longitudinally. Authors' methods: Reference gene primer amplification yielded estimated nucleated cell counts. Repertoires were generated with immunoSEQ multiplex PCR, while TCRdb's copy carries only in-frame clones and drops some. The DNA was the basis for D and trimming; V, J and clone size are from that table. The table shows over 250,000 clones, with 75% to 95% occurring only once.

The sample was peripheral blood. The rearrangement uses TRBV5-1 and TRBJ2-5, with TRBD2 as a possible D gene (6 bases). The TCR originated in a young adult with COVID-19, enrolled during active disease. As DNA, the CDR3 is TGCGCCAGCAGCTTCTCGGGACTTGAGACCCAGTACTTC. It yields the protein CASSFSGLETQYF.